The text below deals with one T cell receptor beta chain. The target antigen is unknown. The data derive from a study of cytomegalovirus exposure and HLA in healthy donors. The germline gives CDR1 SQVTM, CDR2 ANQGSEA. The CDR3 is 13 residues long. Trimming removed 0 bases from V and 4 bases from J, with 9 bases in between. The study, taken as a whole, reports: Analysis was carried out at a later point, and it linked a missense DCLRE1C variant to TCR beta V- and J-gene trimming. The authors assumed roughly uniform sequencing depth across donors for presence/absence analyses. TCR beta chains associated with HLA were, in a later analysis, more clonally expanded than equally common others. When a later analysis was performed, an Asian-associated ancestry cluster reportedly had fewer N-insertions than the approximately 600-donor mean.

Researchers ran the PCR with 60 Vbeta and 13 Jbeta primers. Sequencing used immunoSEQ multiplex PCR; TCRdb keeps in-frame clones, though not all of them. The sample records some 150,000 clones, about 80% being singletons. The chain combines TRBV29-1 with TRBJ1-1; D unclear. Sequenced: PBMCs. This clonotype originated in a male donor in good health and CMV-seronegative. The DNA of the CDR3 is TGCAGCGTTGAAGATACTATGAGCACTGAAGCTTTCTTT. The encoded protein is CSVEDTMSTEAFF.